Presented here are 12 T cell receptor beta chains from one specimen sequenced in a study of T cell responses to AZD1222 COVID-19 vaccine. Profiled with immunoSEQ multiplex PCR; TCRdb holds only in-frame clones, not every one. This table has about 140,000 clones, 85% to 95% appearing once. Source: peripheral blood, taken 28 days after the second AZD1222 dose. These receptors were collected from an adult who received the AZD1222 COVID-19 vaccine.

In its sample, this clone was seen a few times. The CDR3 reads CASSLDRSSYEQYF. The CDR3 bases are TGTGCCAGCAGTCTGGACAGGTCGTCCTACGAGCAGTACTTC. V and J are TRBV2 and TRBJ2-7, with TRBD1 identical over 7 bases. With V trimmed by 5 bases and J by 1 base, 5 bases remained unmatched. Germline V gene data show CDR1 as SNHLY and CDR2 as FYNNEI. This CDR3 has 14 residues.

The chain is built from TRBV27 and TRBJ2-7; TRBD1 matches 12 bases. In germline, CDR1 is MNHEY, CDR2 SMNVEV (reference sequence). This CDR3 is built from 16 residues. J gave up 4 bases and V 4 bases, and 8 bases lay outside the gene matches. The CDR3 loop reads CASSSTGTGGAYEQYF. In nucleotides, the CDR3 is TGTGCCAGCAGTTCTACCGGGACAGGGGGCGCGTACGAGCAGTACTTC.

The chain has TRBV6-1 and TRBJ1-5; 8 bases fit TRBD1. Germline-derived CDR1 and CDR2 are MNHNS and SASEGT. Trimming cost V 2 bases and J 11 bases; bases outside gene matches: 2. This CDR3 region has 12 residues. CDR3 sequence: CASSETTGAQHF. CDR3 nucleotides: TGTGCCAGCAGTGAAACGACAGGGGCCCAGCATTTT.

The V and J genes are TRBV19 and TRBJ1-5; D is unresolved. CDR1 and CDR2 from the germline V gene are LNHDA and SQIVND (reference sequence). V was shortened by 0 bases and J by 5 bases, with 8 bases between the two germline ends. CDR3 length equals 14 residues. The DNA for the CDR3 is TGTGCCAGTAGTATAGACTTAGGACATCAGCCCCAGCATTTT. It encodes CASSIDLGHQPQHF.

The chain links TRBV10-3 to TRBJ2-1, with 13 bases aligning to TRBD2. The CDR3 has 19 residues. Germline CDR1 is ENHRY and CDR2 is SYGVKD. J was trimmed by 0 bases and V by 7 bases; bases with no gene match: 12. CDR3 sequence (DNA): TGTGCCATCACGGCTAGACTAGCGGGAGGCCCAAGCTCCTACAATGAGCAGTTCTTC. This translates into CAITARLAGGPSSYNEQFF.

The gene calls are TRBV4-3 and TRBJ2-1; D gene ambiguous. The germline V gene encodes CDR1 LGHNA and CDR2 YSLEER. With 0 bases removed from V and 10 bases from J, the gap between germline ends came to 22 bases. The CDR3 runs to 17 residues. The CDR3 DNA reads TGCGCCAGCAGCCAAGACCCTCCGGCAGCCTCGATGTGGGAGCAGTTCTTC. The encoded protein is CASSQDPPAASMWEQFF.

This sequence joins TRBV18 and TRBJ1-1, with unresolved D. There are 15 residues in the CDR3. Germline V CDR1 and CDR2: KGHSH, LQKENI. V lost 3 bases, J lost 4 bases, and 15 bases lay in between. The CDR3 DNA follows: TGTGCCAGCTCACCCTATTTTCCCCTATCCACTGAAGCTTTCTTT. Its translation: CASSPYFPLSTEAFF. The whole variable domain, remainder taken from reference TRBV18 and TRBJ1-1, is NAGVMQNPRHLVRRRGQEARLRCSPMKGHSHVYWYRQLPEEGLKFMVYLQKENIIDESGMPKERFSAEFPKEGPSILRIQQVVRGDSAAYFCASSPYFPLSTEAFFGQGTRLTVV.

The chain combines TRBV5-1 with TRBJ2-2, with D perhaps TRBD1 (6 bases). The CDR3 spans 15 residues. Between the trimmed V and J ends, which lost 2 bases and 4 bases, there was a span of 12 bases. CDR1 and CDR2 from the germline V gene are SGHRS and YFSETQ. The CDR3 loop reads CASSFWGRGTGELFF. For the CDR3, the DNA is TGCGCCAGCAGCTTTTGGGGGCGCGGCACCGGGGAGCTGTTTTTT.

The rearrangement links TRBV4-2 to TRBJ1-4, with D perhaps matching TRBD1 (5 bases). Trimming removed 4 bases at V and 3 bases at J, with 15 bases between. From germline, CDR1 is LGHNA and CDR2 YNFKEQ. The CDR3 contains 16 residues. The CDR3 protein is CASSPDMDVANEKLFF. The CDR3 DNA is TGTGCCAGCAGCCCGGACATGGACGTGGCTAATGAAAAACTGTTTTTT.

The rearrangement uses TRBV29-1 and TRBJ2-7; D unresolved. The CDR3 has 12 amino acids. Trimming took 7 bases from V and 6 from J, leaving 16 bases between them. The germline gives CDR1 SQVTM, CDR2 ANQGSEA. CDR3 coding DNA: TGCAGCGCCCTCGTCGGGTTTGGCGAGCAGTACTTC. Encoded protein: CSALVGFGEQYF.

V gene TRBV5-4 combines with J gene TRBJ2-3, with TRBD2 matching 7 bases. V was pared by 1 base and J by 4 bases, with 12 bases of the junction left unmatched. This CDR3 is built from 17 residues. Germline assignment: CDR1 SGHNT and CDR2 YYREEE (reference sequence). CDR3 in DNA: TGTGCCAGCAGCTTGAGGGTCGGCGGGAGAGTCGCAGATACGCAGTATTTT. This encodes CASSLRVGGRVADTQYF.

The chain recombines TRBV15 with TRBJ1-5, with 7 bases matching TRBD1. CDR1 and CDR2 from the germline V gene are LNHNV and YYDKDF (reference sequence). Trimming took 4 bases from V and 5 from J; bases not matched to a gene: 5. CDR3 length: 14 residues. The CDR3 is CATSTGGSDQPQHF. CDR3 sequence (DNA): TGTGCCACCAGCACAGGGGGTTCGGATCAGCCCCAGCATTTT.